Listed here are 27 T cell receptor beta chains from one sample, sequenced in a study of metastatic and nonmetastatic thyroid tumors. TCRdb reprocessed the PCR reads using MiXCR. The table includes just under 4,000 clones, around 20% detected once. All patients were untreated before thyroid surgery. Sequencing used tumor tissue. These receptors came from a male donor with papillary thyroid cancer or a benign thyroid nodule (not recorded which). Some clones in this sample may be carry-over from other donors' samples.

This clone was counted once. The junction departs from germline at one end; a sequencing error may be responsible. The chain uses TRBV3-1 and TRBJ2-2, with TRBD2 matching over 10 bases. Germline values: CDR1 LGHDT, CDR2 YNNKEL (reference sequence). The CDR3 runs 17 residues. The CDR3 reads CASSQGLLAGVRGELLF. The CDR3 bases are TGTGCCAGCAGCCAAGGTCTCCTAGCGGGAGTTCGCGGGGAGCTGCTTTTT.

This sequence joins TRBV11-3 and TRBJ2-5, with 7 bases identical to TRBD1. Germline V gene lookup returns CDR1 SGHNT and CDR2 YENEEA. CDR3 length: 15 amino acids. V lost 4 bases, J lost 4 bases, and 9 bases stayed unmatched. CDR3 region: CASSSTGAGGETQYF. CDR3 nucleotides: TGTGCCAGCAGCTCTACAGGGGCCGGAGGAGAGACCCAGTACTTC. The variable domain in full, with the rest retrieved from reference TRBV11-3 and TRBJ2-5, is EAGVVQSPRYKIIEKKQPVAFWCNPISGHNTLYWYLQNLGQGPELLIRYENEEAVDDSQLPKDRFSAERLKGVDSTLKIQPAELGDSAVYLCASSSTGAGGETQYFGPGTRLLVL.

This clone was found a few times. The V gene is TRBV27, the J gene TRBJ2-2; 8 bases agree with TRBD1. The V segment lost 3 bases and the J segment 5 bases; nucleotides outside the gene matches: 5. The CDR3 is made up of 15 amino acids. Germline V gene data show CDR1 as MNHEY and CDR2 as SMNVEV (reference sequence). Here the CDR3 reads CASSFGTGGTGELFF. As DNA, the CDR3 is TGTGCCAGCAGTTTCGGAACAGGGGGGACCGGGGAGCTGTTTTTT.

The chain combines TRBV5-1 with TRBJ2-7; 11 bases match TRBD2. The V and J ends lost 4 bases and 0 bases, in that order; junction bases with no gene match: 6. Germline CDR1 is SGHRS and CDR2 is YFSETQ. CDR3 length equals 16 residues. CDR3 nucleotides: TGCGCCAGCAGCAACATAGCGGGAGGGGGCTCCTACGAGCAGTACTTC. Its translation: CASSNIAGGGSYEQYF.

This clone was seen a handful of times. The CDR3 nucleotides read TGCAGTGCTAGAGATCTTAGCGGGCCTTACAATGAGCAGTTCTTC. Protein sequence: CSARDLSGPYNEQFF. The V and J genes are TRBV20-1 and TRBJ2-1; 7 bases match TRBD2. In germline, CDR1 is DFQATT, CDR2 SNEGSKA (reference sequence). CDR3 length: 15 amino acids. Trimming took 0 bases from V and 4 from J; bases not matched to a gene: 6.

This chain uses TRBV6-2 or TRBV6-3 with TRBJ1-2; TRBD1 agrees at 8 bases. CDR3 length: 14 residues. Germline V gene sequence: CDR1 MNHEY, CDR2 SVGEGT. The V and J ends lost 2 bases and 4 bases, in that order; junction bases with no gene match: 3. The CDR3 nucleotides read TGTGCCAGCAGTTACCGCACAGGGGGCTATGGCTACACCTTC. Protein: CASSYRTGGYGYTF.

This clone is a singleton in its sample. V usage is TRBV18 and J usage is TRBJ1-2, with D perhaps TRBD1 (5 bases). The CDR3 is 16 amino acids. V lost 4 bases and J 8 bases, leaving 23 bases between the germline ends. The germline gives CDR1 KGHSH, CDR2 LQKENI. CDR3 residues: CASSRAPGRRAEGYTF. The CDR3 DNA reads TGTGCCAGCTCACGCGCACCGGGACGACGGGCGGAAGGCTACACCTTC. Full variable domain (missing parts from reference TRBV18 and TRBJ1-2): NAGVMQNPRHLVRRRGQEARLRCSPMKGHSHVYWYRQLPEEGLKFMVYLQKENIIDESGMPKERFSAEFPKEGPSILRIQQVVRGDSAAYFCASSRAPGRRAEGYTFGSGTRLTVV.

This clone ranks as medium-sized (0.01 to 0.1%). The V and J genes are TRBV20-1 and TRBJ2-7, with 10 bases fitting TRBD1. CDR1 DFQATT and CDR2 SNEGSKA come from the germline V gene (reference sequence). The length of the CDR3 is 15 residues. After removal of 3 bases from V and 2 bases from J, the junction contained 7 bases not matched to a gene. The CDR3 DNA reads TGCAGTGCTAGCTCGGGACAGGGGTTTGCCTACGAGCAGTACTTC. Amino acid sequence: CSASSGQGFAYEQYF.

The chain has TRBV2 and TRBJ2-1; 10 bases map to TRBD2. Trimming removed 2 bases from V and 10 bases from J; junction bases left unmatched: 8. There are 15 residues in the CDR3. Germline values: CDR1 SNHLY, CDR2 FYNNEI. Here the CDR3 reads CASSETSGIPPEQFF. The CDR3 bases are TGTGCCAGCAGTGAAACTAGCGGGATCCCCCCGGAGCAGTTCTTC.

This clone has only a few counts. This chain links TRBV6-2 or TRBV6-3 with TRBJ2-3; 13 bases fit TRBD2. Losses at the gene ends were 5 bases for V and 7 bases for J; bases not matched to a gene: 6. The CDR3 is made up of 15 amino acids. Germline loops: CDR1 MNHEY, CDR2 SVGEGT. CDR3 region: CASSVGLAGENTQYF. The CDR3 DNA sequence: TGTGCCAGCAGTGTCGGACTAGCGGGAGAGAATACGCAGTATTTT.

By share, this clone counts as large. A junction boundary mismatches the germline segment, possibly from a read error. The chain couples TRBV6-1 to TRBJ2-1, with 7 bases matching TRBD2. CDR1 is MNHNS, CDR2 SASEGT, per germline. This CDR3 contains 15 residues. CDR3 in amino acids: CASRDGGTTGNEQFF. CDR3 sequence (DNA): TGTGCCAGCCGTGATGGGGGGACTACGGGCAATGAGCAGTTCTTC.

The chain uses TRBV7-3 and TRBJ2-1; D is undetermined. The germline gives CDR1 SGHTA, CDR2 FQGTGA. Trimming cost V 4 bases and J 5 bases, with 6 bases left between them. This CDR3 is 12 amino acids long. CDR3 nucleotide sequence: TGTGCCAGCAGCTCCGGTAACAATGAGCAGTTCTTC. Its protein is CASSSGNNEQFF.

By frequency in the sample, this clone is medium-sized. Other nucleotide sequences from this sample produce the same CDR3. The CDR3 DNA reads TGCAGTGCTAGGGCTTACGAGCAGTACTTC. Protein: CSARAYEQYF. The V call is TRBV20-1, the J call TRBJ2-7; D is unresolved. This CDR3 has 10 amino acids. The germline gives CDR1 DFQATT, CDR2 SNEGSKA (reference sequence). Trimming stripped 3 bases from V and 4 bases from J, with 4 bases between.

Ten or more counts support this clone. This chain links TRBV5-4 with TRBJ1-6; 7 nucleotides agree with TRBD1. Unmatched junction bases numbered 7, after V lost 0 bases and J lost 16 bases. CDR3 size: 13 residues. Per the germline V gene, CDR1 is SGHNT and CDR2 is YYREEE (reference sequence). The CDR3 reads CASSLATGDALHF. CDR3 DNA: TGTGCCAGCAGCTTGGCCACAGGGGACGCTCTCCACTTT. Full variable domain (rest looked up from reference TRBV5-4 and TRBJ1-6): ETGVTQSPTHLIKTRGQQVTLRCSSQSGHNTVSWYQQALGQGPQFIFQYYREEENGRGNFPPRFSGLQFPNYSSELNVNALELDDSALYLCASSLATGDALHFGNGTRLTVT.

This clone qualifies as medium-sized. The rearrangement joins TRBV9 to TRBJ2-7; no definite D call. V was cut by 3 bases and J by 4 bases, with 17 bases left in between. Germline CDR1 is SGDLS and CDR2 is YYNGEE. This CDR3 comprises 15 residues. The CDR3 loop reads CASSATPGQRYEQYF. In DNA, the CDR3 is TGTGCCAGCAGCGCGACCCCGGGCCAGAGATACGAGCAGTACTTC.

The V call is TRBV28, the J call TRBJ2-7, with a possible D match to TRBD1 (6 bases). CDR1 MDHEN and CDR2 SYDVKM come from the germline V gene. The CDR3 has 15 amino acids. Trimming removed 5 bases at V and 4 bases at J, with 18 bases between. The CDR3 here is CASSGLGAGDYEQYF. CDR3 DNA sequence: TGTGCCAGCAGTGGATTAGGGGCAGGGGATTACGAGCAGTACTTC.

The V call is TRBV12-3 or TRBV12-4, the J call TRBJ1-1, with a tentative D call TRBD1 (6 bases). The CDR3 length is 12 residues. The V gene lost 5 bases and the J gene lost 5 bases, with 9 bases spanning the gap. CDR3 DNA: TGTGCCAGCAGTCCAGGGGAGACTGAAGCTTTCTTT. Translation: CASSPGETEAFF.

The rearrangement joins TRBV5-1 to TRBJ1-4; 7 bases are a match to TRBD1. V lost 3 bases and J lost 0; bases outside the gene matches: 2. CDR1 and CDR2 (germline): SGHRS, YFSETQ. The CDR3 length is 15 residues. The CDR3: CASSYTGATNEKLFF. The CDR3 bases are TGCGCCAGCAGCTATACAGGGGCAACTAATGAAAAACTGTTTTTT.

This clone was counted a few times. The CDR3 DNA reads TGTGCCAGCAGTGGTAGCGGGAGAGGTAGTGAGCAGTTCTTC. Amino acid sequence: CASSGSGRGSEQFF. This sequence joins TRBV6-2 or TRBV6-3 and TRBJ2-1, with TRBD2 identical over 9 bases. The V gene end was trimmed by 5 bases and the J gene end by 9 bases; junction bases not matched to a gene: 8. The CDR3 covers 14 residues. In germline, CDR1 is MNHEY, CDR2 SVGEGT.

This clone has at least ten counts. CDR3 in DNA: TGCAGTGCTAGAGATGATGCGGTAGACACTGAGACCCAGTACTTC. This translates into CSARDDAVDTETQYF. The V call is TRBV20-1, the J call TRBJ2-5; D is unclear. CDR3 length: 15 residues. Germline V gene lookup returns CDR1 DFQATT and CDR2 SNEGSKA (reference sequence). V dropped 0 bases and J dropped 5 bases, with 16 bases sitting between them.

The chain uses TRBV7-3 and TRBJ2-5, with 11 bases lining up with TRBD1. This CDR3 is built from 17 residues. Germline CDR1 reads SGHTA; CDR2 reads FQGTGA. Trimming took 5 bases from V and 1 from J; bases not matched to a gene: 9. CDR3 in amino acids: CASSPSGTGGPQETQYF. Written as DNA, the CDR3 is TGTGCCAGCAGCCCTTCCGGGACAGGGGGGCCCCAAGAGACCCAGTACTTC.

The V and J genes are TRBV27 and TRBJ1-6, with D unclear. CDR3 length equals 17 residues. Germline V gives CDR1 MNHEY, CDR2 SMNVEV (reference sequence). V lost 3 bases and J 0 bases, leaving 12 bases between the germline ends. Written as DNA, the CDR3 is TGTGCCAGCAGTTTCTTCGGACTGAGCTCCTATAATTCACCCCTCCACTTT. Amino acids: CASSFFGLSSYNSPLHF.

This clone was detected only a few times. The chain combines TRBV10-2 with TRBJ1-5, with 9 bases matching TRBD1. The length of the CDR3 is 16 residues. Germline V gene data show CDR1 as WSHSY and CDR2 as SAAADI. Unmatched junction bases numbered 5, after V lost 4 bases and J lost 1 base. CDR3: CASSGGQGTSNQPQHF. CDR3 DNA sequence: TGCGCCAGCAGTGGAGGACAGGGGACGAGCAATCAGCCCCAGCATTTT.

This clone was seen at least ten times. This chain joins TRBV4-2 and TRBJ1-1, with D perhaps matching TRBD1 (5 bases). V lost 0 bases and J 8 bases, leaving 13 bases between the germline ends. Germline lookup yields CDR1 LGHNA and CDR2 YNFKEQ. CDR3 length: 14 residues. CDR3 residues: CASSQDWRGSEAFF. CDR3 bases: TGTGCCAGCAGCCAAGATTGGCGGGGGTCCGAAGCTTTCTTT.

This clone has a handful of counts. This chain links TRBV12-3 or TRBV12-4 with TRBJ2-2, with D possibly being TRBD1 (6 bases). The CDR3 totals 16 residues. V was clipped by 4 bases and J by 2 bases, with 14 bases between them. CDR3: CASSYGQNRNTGELFF. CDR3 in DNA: TGTGCCAGCAGTTACGGACAGAATCGCAACACCGGGGAGCTGTTTTTT.

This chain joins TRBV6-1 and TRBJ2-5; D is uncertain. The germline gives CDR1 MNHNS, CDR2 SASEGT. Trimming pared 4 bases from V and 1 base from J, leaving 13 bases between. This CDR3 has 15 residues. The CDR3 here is CASSALRASQETQYF. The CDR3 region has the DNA TGTGCCAGCAGTGCCCTAAGGGCCTCCCAAGAGACCCAGTACTTC.

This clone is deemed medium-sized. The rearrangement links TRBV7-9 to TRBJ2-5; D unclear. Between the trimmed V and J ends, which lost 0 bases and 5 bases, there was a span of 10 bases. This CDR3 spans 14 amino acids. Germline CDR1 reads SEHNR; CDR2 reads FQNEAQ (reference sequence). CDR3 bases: TGTGCCAGCAGCTTAGCGTTGGGTTTTGAGACCCAGTACTTC. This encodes CASSLALGFETQYF.